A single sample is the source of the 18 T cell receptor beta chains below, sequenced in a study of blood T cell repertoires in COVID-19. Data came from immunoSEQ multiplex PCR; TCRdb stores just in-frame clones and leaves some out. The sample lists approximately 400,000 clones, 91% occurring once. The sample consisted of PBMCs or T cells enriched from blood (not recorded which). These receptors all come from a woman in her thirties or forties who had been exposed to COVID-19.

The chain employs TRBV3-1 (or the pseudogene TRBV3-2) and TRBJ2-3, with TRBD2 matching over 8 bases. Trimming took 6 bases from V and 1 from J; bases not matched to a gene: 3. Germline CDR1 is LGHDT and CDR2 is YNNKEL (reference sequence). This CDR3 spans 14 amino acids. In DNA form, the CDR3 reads TGTGCCAGCAGAAAAGCGGGGGGCACAGATACGCAGTATTTT. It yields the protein CASRKAGGTDTQYF.

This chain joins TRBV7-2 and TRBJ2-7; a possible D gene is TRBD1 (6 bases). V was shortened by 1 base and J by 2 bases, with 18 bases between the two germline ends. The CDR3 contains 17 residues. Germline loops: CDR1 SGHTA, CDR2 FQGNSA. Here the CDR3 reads CASSLVVRQDNPYEQYF. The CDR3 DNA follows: TGTGCCAGCAGCTTAGTGGTGCGACAGGATAACCCCTACGAGCAGTACTTC.

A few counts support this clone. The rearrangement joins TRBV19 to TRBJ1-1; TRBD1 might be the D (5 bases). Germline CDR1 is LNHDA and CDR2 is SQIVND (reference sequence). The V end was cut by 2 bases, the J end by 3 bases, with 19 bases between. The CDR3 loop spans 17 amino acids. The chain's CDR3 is CASSILPGRVLDTEAFF. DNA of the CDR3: TGTGCCAGTAGTATATTGCCAGGGAGGGTCTTGGACACTGAAGCTTTCTTT. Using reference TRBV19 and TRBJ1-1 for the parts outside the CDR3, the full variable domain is DGGITQSPKYLFRKEGQNVTLSCEQNLNHDAMYWYRQDPGQGLRLIYYSQIVNDFQKGDIAEGYSVSREKKESFPLTVTSAQKNPTAFYLCASSILPGRVLDTEAFFGQGTRLTVV.

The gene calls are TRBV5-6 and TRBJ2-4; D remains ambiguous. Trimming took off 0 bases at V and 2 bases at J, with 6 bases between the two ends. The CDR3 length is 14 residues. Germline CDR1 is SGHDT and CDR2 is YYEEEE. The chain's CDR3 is CASSLATTKNIQYF. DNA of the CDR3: TGTGCCAGCAGCTTGGCTACGACCAAAAACATTCAGTACTTC.

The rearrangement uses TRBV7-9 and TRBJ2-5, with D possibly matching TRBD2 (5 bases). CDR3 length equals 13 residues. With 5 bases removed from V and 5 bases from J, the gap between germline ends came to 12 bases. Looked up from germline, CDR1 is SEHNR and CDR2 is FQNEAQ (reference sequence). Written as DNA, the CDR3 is TGTGCCAGCAGCCCCCCGAGCGGCGAGACCCAGTACTTC. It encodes CASSPPSGETQYF.

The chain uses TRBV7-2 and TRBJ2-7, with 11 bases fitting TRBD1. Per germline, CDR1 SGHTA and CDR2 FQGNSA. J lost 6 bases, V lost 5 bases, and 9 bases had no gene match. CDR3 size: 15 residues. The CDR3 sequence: CASSPQGQGAGEQYF. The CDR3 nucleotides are TGTGCCAGCAGCCCCCAAGGACAGGGGGCGGGCGAGCAGTACTTC.

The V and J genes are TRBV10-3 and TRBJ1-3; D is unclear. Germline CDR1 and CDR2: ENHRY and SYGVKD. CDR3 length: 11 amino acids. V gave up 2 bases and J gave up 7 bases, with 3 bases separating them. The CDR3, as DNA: TGTGCCATCAGTGAGACTAACACCATATATTTT. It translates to CAISETNTIYF.

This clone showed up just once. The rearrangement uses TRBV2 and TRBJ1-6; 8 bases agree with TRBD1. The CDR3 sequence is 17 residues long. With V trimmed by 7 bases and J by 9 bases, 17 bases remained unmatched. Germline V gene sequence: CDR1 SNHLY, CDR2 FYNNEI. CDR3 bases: TGTGCCAGCACCAAATTACGTCAGGGGGCCTATGGTTCACCCCTCCACTTT. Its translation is CASTKLRQGAYGSPLHF.

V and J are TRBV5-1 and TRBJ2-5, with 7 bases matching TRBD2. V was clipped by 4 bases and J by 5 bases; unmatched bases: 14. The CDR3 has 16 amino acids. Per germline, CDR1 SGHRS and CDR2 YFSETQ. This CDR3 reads CASSPIVAGVGETQYF. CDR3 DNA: TGCGCCAGCAGCCCAATCGTTGCGGGAGTAGGGGAGACCCAGTACTTC.

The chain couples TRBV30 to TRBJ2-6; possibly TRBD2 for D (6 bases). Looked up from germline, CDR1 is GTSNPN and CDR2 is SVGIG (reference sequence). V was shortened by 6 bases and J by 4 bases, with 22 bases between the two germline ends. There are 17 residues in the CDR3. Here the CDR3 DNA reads TGTGCCTGCCCCCGAGGAGGGGCCGGTGGGGGGGCCAACGTCCTGACTTTC. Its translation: CACPRGGAGGGANVLTF.

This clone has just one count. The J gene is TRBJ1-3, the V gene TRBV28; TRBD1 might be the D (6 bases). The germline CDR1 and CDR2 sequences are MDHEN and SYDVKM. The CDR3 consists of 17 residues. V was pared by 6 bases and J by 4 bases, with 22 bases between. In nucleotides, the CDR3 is TGTGCCAGCAGCCTGGGGCAGGGGCAAAGACGAGGAAACACCATATATTTT. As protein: CASSLGQGQRRGNTIYF.

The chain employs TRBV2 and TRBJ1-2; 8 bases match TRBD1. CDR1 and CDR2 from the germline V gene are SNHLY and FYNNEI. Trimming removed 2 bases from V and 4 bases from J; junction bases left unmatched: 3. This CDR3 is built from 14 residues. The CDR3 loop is CASSERTGTYGYTF. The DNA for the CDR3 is TGTGCCAGCAGTGAACGGACAGGGACCTATGGCTACACCTTC.

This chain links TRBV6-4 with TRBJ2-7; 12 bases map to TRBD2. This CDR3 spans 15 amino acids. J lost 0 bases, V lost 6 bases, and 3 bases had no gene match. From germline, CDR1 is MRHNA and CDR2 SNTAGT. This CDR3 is CASSQTSGSSYEQYF. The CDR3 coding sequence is TGTGCCAGCAGCCAGACTAGCGGGAGCTCCTACGAGCAGTACTTC.

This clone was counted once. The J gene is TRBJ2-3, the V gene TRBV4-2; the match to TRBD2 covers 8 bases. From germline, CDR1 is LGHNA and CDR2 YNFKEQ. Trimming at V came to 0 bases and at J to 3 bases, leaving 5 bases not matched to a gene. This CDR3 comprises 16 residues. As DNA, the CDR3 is TGTGCCAGCAGCCAAGATGTGGCGGGGGGTACAGATACGCAGTATTTT. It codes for CASSQDVAGGTDTQYF.

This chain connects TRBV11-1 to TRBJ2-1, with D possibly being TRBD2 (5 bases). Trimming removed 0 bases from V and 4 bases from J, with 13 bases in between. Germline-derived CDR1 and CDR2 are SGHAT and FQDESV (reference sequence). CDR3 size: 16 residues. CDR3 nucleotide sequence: TGTGCCAGCAGCTTAGCGCGGGCCTACTCTTACAATGAGCAGTTCTTC. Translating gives CASSLARAYSYNEQFF.

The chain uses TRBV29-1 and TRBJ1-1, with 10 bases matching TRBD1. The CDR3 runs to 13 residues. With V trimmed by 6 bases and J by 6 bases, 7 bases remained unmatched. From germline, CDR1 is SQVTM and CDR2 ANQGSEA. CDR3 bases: TGCAGCGTCTGGACAGGGGGTGTTGCTGAAGCTTTCTTT. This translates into CSVWTGGVAEAFF.

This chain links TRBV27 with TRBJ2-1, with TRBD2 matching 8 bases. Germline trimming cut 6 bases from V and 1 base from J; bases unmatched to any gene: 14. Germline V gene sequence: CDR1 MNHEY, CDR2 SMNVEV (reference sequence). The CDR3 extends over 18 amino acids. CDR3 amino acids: CASSSRGVAGLSYNEQFF. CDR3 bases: TGTGCCAGCAGCTCGAGAGGAGTAGCGGGACTTTCCTACAATGAGCAGTTCTTC.

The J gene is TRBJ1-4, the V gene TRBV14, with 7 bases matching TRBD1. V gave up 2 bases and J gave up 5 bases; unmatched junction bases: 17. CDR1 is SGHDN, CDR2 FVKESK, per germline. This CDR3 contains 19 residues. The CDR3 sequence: CASSQIILGTVKRNEKLFF. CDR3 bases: TGTGCCAGCAGCCAAATAATACTCGGGACAGTAAAGCGCAATGAAAAACTGTTTTTT.